This T cell receptor (beta chain) is from a study of cytomegalovirus exposure and HLA in healthy donors. About the research overall: In a previous analysis, about 100 million unique TCR beta sequences were found from 170 million or so T cells. Among 398 genotyped donors, around 81% fell in the Caucasian-associated ancestry cluster.

Details on this clone: Antigen: not known.

Researchers ran the PCR with 60 Vbeta and 13 Jbeta primers. TCRdb's table, derived via immunoSEQ multiplex PCR, lists solely in-frame clones and lacks some. The repertoire holds about 170,000 clones, with roughly 76% as singletons. Study-wide results and caveats: It was reportedly the case that the classifier diagnosed cytomegalovirus status with high specificity and sensitivity.

The sample was PBMCs. The receptor was isolated from a male donor in good health and CMV-seronegative.

This CDR3 reads CATSGTGLRTEAFF. In nucleotides, the CDR3 is TGTGCCACCAGCGGAACGGGACTAAGGACTGAAGCTTTCTTT. V is TRBV15 and J is TRBJ1-1; TRBD1 is a possible D gene (5 bases). CDR1 and CDR2 (germline): LNHNV, YYDKDF (reference sequence). CDR3 length: 14 residues. V lost 5 bases and J lost 5, with 15 bases in between.